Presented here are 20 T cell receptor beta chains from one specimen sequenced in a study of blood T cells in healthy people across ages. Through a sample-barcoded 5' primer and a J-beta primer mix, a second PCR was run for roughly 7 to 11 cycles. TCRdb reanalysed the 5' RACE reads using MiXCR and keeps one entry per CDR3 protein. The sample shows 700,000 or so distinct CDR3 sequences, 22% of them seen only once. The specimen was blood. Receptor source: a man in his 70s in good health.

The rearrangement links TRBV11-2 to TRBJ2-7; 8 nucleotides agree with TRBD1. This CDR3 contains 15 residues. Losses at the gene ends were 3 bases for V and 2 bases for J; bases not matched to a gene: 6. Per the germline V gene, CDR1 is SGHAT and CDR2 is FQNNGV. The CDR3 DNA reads TGTGCCAGCAGCTTCCCCAGGACAGGGACCTACGAGCAGTACTTC. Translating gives CASSFPRTGTYEQYF.

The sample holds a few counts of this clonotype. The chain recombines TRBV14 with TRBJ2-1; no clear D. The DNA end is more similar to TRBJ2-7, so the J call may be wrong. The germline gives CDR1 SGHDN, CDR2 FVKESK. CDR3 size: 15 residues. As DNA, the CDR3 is TGTGCCAGCAGCCAAGATCATTCCAGGCCCAAGGAGCAGTACGTC. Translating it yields CASSQDHSRPKEQYV.

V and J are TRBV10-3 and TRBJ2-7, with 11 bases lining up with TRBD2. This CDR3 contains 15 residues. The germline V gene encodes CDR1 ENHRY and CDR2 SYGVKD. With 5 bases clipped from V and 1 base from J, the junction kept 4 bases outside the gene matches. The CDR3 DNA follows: TGTGCCATCAGTCAAACTAGCGGGGGTTCCTACGAGCAGTACTTC. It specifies CAISQTSGGSYEQYF.

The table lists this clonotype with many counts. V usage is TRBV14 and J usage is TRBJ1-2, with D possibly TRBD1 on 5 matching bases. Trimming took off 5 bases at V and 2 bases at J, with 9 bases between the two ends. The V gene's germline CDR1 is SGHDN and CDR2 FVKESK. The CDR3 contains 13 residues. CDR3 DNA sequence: TGTGCCAGCAGCGCCCAGGGAAACTATGGCTACACCTTC. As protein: CASSAQGNYGYTF. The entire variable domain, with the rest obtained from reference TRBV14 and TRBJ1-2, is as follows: EAGVTQFPSHSVIEKGQTVTLRCDPISGHDNLYWYRRVMGKEIKFLLHFVKESKQDESGMPNNRFLAERTGGTYSTLKVQPAELEDSGVYFCASSAQGNYGYTFGSGTRLTVV.

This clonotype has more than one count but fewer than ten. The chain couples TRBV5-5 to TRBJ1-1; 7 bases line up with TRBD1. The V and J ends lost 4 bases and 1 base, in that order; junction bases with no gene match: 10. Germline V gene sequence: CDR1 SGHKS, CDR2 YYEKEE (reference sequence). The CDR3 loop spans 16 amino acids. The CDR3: CASSRGPSSRNTEAFF. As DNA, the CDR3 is TGTGCCAGCAGCAGGGGGCCTTCGTCGCGGAACACTGAAGCTTTCTTT. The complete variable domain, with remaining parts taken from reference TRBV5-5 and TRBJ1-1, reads DAGVTQSPTHLIKTRGQQVTLRCSPISGHKSVSWYQQVLGQGPQFIFQYYEKEERGRGNFPDRFSARQFPNYSSELNVNALLLGDSALYLCASSRGPSSRNTEAFFGQGTRLTVV.

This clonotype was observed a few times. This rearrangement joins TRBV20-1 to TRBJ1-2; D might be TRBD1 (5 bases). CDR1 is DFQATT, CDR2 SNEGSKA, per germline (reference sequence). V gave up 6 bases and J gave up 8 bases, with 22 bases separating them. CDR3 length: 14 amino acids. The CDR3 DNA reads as TGCAGTGCACCTTCCGGGACGGTGTCCACGGGCTACACCTTC. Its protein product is CSAPSGTVSTGYTF.

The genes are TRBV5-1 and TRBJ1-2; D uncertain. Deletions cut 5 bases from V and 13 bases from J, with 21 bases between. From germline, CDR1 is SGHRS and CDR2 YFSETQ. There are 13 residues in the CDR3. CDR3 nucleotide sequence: TGCGCCAGCAGTACTGAAACCCCGACTGCCTGCACCTTC. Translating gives CASSTETPTACTF.

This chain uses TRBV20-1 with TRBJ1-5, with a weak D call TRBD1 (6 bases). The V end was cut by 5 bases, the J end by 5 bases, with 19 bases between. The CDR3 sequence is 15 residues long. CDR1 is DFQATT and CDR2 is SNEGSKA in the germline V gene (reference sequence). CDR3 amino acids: CSAGNYRGEYQPQHF. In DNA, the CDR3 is TGCAGTGCTGGAAACTATAGGGGGGAATATCAGCCCCAGCATTTT.

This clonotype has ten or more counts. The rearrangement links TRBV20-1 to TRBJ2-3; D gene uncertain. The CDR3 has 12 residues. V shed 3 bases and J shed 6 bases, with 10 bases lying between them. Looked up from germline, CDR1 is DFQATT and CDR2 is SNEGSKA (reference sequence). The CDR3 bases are TGCAGTGCTAGTCGTAGTCGGGATACGCAGTATTTT. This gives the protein CSASRSRDTQYF.

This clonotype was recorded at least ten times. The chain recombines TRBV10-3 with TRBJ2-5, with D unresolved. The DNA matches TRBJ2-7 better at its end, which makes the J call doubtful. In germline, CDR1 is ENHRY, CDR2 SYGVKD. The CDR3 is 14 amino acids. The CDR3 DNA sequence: TGTGCCATCAGTCAAGCCCTGGGTTCCGGCGAGCAGTACGTC. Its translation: CAISQALGSGEQYV.

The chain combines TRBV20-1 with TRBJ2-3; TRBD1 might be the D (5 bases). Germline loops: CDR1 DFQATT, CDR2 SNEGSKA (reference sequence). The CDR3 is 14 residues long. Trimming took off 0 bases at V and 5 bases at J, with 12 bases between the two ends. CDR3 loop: CSARDGALRDTQYF. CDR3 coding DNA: TGCAGTGCTAGAGATGGGGCTCTAAGAGATACGCAGTATTTT.

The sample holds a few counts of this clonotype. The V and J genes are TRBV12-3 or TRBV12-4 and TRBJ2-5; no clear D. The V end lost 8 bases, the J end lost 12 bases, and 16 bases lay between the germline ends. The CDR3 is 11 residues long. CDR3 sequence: CASSSLGTKYF. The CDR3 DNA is TGTGCCAGCTCCTCTTTAGGTACCAAGTACTTC.

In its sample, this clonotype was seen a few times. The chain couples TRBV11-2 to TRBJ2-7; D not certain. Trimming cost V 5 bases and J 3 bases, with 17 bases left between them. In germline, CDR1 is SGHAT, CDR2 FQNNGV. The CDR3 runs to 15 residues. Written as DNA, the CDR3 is TGTGCCAGCAGCCTTAGGGTGTCCGGGCACTACGAGCAGTACTTC. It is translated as CASSLRVSGHYEQYF. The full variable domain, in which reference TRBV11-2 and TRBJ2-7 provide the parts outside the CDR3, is EAGVAQSPRYKIIEKRQSVAFWCNPISGHATLYWYQQILGQGPKLLIQFQNNGVVDDSQLPKDRFSAERLKGVDSTLKIQPAKLEDSAVYLCASSLRVSGHYEQYFGPGTRLTVT.

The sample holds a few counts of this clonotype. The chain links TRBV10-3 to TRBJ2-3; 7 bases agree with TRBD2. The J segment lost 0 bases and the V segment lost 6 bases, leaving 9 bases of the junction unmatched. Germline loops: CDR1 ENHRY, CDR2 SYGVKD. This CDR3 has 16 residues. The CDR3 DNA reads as TGTGCCATCAGACCGGGACTACAAACTAGCACAGATACGCAGTATTTT. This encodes CAIRPGLQTSTDTQYF.

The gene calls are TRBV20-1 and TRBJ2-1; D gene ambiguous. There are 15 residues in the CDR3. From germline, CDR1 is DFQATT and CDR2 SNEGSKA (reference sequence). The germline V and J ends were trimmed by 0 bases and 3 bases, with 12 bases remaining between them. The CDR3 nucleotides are TGCAGTGCTAGAGATTTTGAGGCACACTACAATGAGCAGTTCTTC. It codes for CSARDFEAHYNEQFF.

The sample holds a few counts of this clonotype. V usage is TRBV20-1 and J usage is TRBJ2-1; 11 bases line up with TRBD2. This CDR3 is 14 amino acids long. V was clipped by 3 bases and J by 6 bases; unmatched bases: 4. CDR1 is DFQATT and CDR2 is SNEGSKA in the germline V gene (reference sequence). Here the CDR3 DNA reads TGCAGTGCTAGTTTTAGCGGGAGGGCCAATGAGCAGTTCTTC. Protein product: CSASFSGRANEQFF.

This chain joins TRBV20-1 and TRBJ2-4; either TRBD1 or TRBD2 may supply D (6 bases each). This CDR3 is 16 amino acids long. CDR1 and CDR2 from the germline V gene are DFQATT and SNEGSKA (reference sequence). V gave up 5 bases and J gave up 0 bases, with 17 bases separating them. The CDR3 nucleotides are TGCAGTGCTCGGATATGGGGGGCCGTAGCCAAAAACATTCAGTACTTC. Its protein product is CSARIWGAVAKNIQYF.

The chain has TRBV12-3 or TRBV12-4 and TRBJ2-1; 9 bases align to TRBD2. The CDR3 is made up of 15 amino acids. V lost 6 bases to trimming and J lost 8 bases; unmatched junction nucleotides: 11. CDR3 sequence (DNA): TGTGCCAGCAGGCTTAGGACTAGCGCTGAAGATGAGCAGTTCTTC. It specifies CASRLRTSAEDEQFF.

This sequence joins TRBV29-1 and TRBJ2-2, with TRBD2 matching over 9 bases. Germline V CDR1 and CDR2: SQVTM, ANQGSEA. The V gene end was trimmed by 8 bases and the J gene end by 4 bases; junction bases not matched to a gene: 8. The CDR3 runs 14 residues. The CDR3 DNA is TGCAGCACCGAAGGCGGGAGGGGCACCGGGGAGCTGTTTTTT. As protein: CSTEGGRGTGELFF.

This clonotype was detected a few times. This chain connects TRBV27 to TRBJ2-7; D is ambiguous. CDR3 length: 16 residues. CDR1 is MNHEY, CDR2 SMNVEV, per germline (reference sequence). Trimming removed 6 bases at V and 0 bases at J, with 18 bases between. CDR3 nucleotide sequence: TGTGCCAGCAGCCTCCTTGCGCCGTTAAGCTCCTACGAGCAGTACTTC. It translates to CASSLLAPLSSYEQYF.